These 28 T cell receptor beta chains were sequenced from one sample in a study of cytomegalovirus exposure and HLA in healthy donors. This PCR relied on a set of 60 Vbeta primers and 13 Jbeta primers. The protocol was immunoSEQ multiplex PCR, while the TCRdb copy is restricted to in-frame clones and leaves out a portion. The sample lists around 99,000 clones; under 85% were seen once. Material: PBMCs. These receptors came from a woman aged 50 to 65 in good health and CMV-seropositive.

The rearrangement uses TRBV5-1 and TRBJ2-7; D remains ambiguous. The CDR3 is 12 amino acids. Germline values: CDR1 SGHRS, CDR2 YFSETQ. The V and J ends lost 1 base and 6 bases respectively, with 8 bases between them. CDR3: CASSLTLGEQYF. The CDR3, as DNA: TGCGCCAGCAGCTTGACTCTCGGCGAGCAGTACTTC.

The chain employs TRBV25-1 and TRBJ1-2, with 7 bases lining up with TRBD1. Unmatched junction bases numbered 2, after V lost 6 bases and J lost 1 base. CDR3 length equals 13 residues. CDR1 and CDR2 from the germline V gene are MGHDK and SYGVNS. This CDR3 is CASRGTVNYGYTF. The DNA of the CDR3 is TGTGCCAGCAGGGGGACAGTTAACTATGGCTACACCTTC.

V gene TRBV19 combines with J gene TRBJ2-5; a weak D match, TRBD2 (5 bases). The end of the DNA is better explained by TRBJ2-7, so the J call may be wrong. This CDR3 is 15 amino acids long. The germline CDR1 and CDR2 sequences are LNHDA and SQIVND (reference sequence). The CDR3 protein is CASSIGILLAYEQYF. The CDR3 nucleotides are TGTGCCAGTAGTATCGGGATCCTGCTTGCGTACGAGCAGTACTTC.

The rearrangement joins TRBV19 to TRBJ2-6; D may be TRBD2 (7 bases). Germline V gene sequence: CDR1 LNHDA, CDR2 SQIVND (reference sequence). V lost 4 bases and J lost 4, with 17 bases in between. The length of the CDR3 is 17 residues. The CDR3 DNA is TGTGCCAGTAGTAGCCGAGGGGGGGTAGACGGGGCCAACGTCCTGACTTTC. Translated, it gives CASSSRGGVDGANVLTF.

The rearrangement uses TRBV2 and TRBJ2-5; D perhaps matches TRBD2 (6 bases). Near its end, the DNA agrees better with TRBJ2-7, so the J call may be wrong. Germline CDR1 reads SNHLY; CDR2 reads FYNNEI. This CDR3 spans 14 amino acids. The CDR3 loop reads CASSRLVNSYEQYF. In DNA form, the CDR3 reads TGTGCCAGCAGTAGACTAGTTAACTCCTACGAGCAGTACTTC.

The genes are TRBV2 and TRBJ1-2; 9 bases map to TRBD1. Germline values: CDR1 SNHLY, CDR2 FYNNEI. The CDR3 runs to 15 residues. Germline trimming cut 6 bases from V and 6 bases from J; bases unmatched to any gene: 11. This chain's CDR3 is CASRKDRGSLDGYTF. In DNA, the CDR3 is TGTGCCAGCAGAAAGGACAGGGGATCCTTGGATGGCTACACCTTC. The full variable domain, in which reference TRBV2 and TRBJ1-2 provide the parts outside the CDR3, is EPEVTQTPSHQVTQMGQEVILRCVPISNHLYFYWYRQILGQKVEFLVSFYNNEISEKSEIFDDQFSVERPDGSNFTLKIRSTKLEDSAMYFCASRKDRGSLDGYTFGSGTRLTVV.

The chain joins TRBV9 to TRBJ2-3; 10 bases are a match to TRBD2. The length of the CDR3 is 15 residues. Looked up from germline, CDR1 is SGDLS and CDR2 is YYNGEE. Trimming at V came to 3 bases and at J to 4 bases, leaving 5 bases not matched to a gene. CDR3 nucleotide sequence: TGTGCCAGCAGCGGAAGCGGGAGGGTAGCAGATACGCAGTATTTT. It translates to CASSGSGRVADTQYF.

The rearrangement joins TRBV7-2 to TRBJ2-7; TRBD2 aligns across 11 bases. The CDR3 runs to 16 residues. After removal of 2 bases from V and 3 bases from J, the junction contained 6 bases not matched to a gene. Germline assignment: CDR1 SGHTA and CDR2 FQGNSA. CDR3 nucleotides: TGTGCCAGCAGCTTAAGACTAGCGGGAATGAACTACGAGCAGTACTTC. Its protein is CASSLRLAGMNYEQYF.

Here the CDR3 DNA reads TGTGCCAGCAGTGAAGCTACAGGCAAGACTCGGGAACTGTTTTTT. This codes for CASSEATGKTRELFF. The chain recombines TRBV6-1 with TRBJ1-4, with D perhaps TRBD1 (5 bases). V was shortened by 0 bases and J by 12 bases, with 17 bases between the two germline ends. CDR3 length: 15 residues. Per germline, CDR1 MNHNS and CDR2 SASEGT.

The chain employs TRBV2 and TRBJ1-2, with a weak D call TRBD1 (5 bases). This CDR3 region has 15 residues. Trimming took off 6 bases at V and 5 bases at J, with 19 bases between the two ends. Germline V lookup: CDR1 SNHLY, CDR2 FYNNEI. The DNA for the CDR3 is TGTGCCAGCAGCCCCCGGGGGGGAGACCGTTATGGCTACACCTTC. Its translation is CASSPRGGDRYGYTF.

The chain couples TRBV7-2 to TRBJ2-7; 11 bases match TRBD1. The J segment lost 2 bases and the V segment lost 2 bases, leaving 2 bases of the junction unmatched. Germline V gene sequence: CDR1 SGHTA, CDR2 FQGNSA. The CDR3 totals 15 residues. The CDR3 nucleotides read TGTGCCAGCAGCTTACCGGACAGGGGGCCCTACGAGCAGTACTTC. Translation: CASSLPDRGPYEQYF. The full variable domain, its missing parts supplied by reference TRBV7-2 and TRBJ2-7, is GAGVSQSPSNKVTEKGKDVELRCDPISGHTALYWYRQSLGQGLEFLIYFQGNSAPDKSGLPSDRFSAERTGGSVSTLTIQRTQQEDSAVYLCASSLPDRGPYEQYFGPGTRLTVT.

The chain joins TRBV7-6 to TRBJ2-7; 14 bases map to TRBD2. The CDR3 consists of 15 residues. Per the germline V gene, CDR1 is SGHVS and CDR2 is FNYEAQ. Losses at the gene ends were 2 bases for V and 7 bases for J; bases not matched to a gene: 4. The CDR3 here is CASSLTGLAGGEQYF. CDR3 coding DNA: TGTGCCAGCAGCTTAACCGGACTAGCGGGAGGAGAGCAGTACTTC.

V usage is TRBV2 and J usage is TRBJ2-3, with TRBD1 identical over 9 bases. The CDR3 has 14 residues. Germline V gene lookup returns CDR1 SNHLY and CDR2 FYNNEI. With V trimmed by 7 bases and J by 3 bases, 5 bases remained unmatched. CDR3 protein: CASKGDRVTDTQYF. In nucleotides, the CDR3 is TGTGCCAGCAAGGGGGACAGGGTAACAGATACGCAGTATTTT.

Here the CDR3 reads CASSPPGGIEQYF. For the CDR3, the DNA is TGTGCCAGCAGTCCCCCGGGAGGGATCGAGCAGTACTTC. The genes are TRBV27 and TRBJ2-7; 8 nucleotides align to TRBD2. Trimming removed 5 bases from V and 6 bases from J; junction bases left unmatched: 6. Germline V gives CDR1 MNHEY, CDR2 SMNVEV (reference sequence). This CDR3 region has 13 residues.

This chain links TRBV5-6 with TRBJ2-7, with 12 bases identical to TRBD1. The ends lost 2 bases at V and 1 base at J; junction bases unmatched: 7. Germline V gene sequence: CDR1 SGHDT, CDR2 YYEEEE. The CDR3 has 17 residues. CDR3: CASSLGTGGWESYEQYF. CDR3 nucleotide sequence: TGTGCCAGCAGCTTAGGGACAGGGGGCTGGGAGTCCTACGAGCAGTACTTC. Drawing the rest from reference TRBV5-6 and TRBJ2-7, the complete variable domain is DAGVTQSPTHLIKTRGQQVTLRCSPKSGHDTVSWYQQALGQGPQFIFQYYEEEERQRGNFPDRFSGHQFPNYSSELNVNALLLGDSALYLCASSLGTGGWESYEQYFGPGTRLTVT.

The chain carries TRBV29-1 and TRBJ1-2, with a possible D match to TRBD1 (5 bases). The V gene's germline CDR1 is SQVTM and CDR2 ANQGSEA. The V end was cut by 6 bases, the J end by 4 bases, with 15 bases between. CDR3 size: 13 residues. The CDR3 protein is CSVVSGGTYGYTF. Here the CDR3 DNA reads TGCAGCGTCGTTAGTGGAGGGACCTATGGCTACACCTTC.

V usage is TRBV29-1 and J usage is TRBJ2-1; 9 positions match TRBD2. This CDR3 region has 13 residues. Trimming at V came to 2 bases and at J to 4 bases, leaving 0 bases not matched to a gene. The germline CDR1 and CDR2 sequences are SQVTM and ANQGSEA. In DNA, the CDR3 is TGCAGCGTTGAACTAGCGGGGTACAATGAGCAGTTCTTC. As protein: CSVELAGYNEQFF.

J is TRBJ2-1 and V is TRBV5-4; 7 bases align to TRBD2. Germline V gene lookup returns CDR1 SGHNT and CDR2 YYREEE (reference sequence). The CDR3 has 16 amino acids. V gave up 0 bases and J gave up 0 bases; unmatched junction bases: 3. DNA for the CDR3: TGTGCCAGCAGCTTGGGGGGGACTACCTCCTACAATGAGCAGTTCTTC. Translated, it gives CASSLGGTTSYNEQFF.

The V call is TRBV11-1, the J call TRBJ2-7; 10 positions agree with TRBD2. With 1 base clipped from V and 2 bases from J, the junction kept 5 bases outside the gene matches. CDR3 size: 16 residues. Germline V gives CDR1 SGHAT, CDR2 FQDESV (reference sequence). The CDR3 sequence is CASSLGASGGPYEQYF. The CDR3 nucleotides are TGTGCCAGCAGCTTAGGGGCTAGCGGGGGCCCCTACGAGCAGTACTTC.

V gene TRBV25-1 combines with J gene TRBJ1-2; D is unresolved. This CDR3 has 14 amino acids. CDR1 is MGHDK and CDR2 is SYGVNS in the germline V gene. Trimming shortened V by 5 bases and J by 6 bases, and 16 bases separated the two germline ends. The CDR3 coding sequence is TGTGCCAGCAGTCCGCCCAGAGAGAGGGATGGCTACACCTTC. Its translation: CASSPPRERDGYTF.

The chain employs TRBV7-3 and TRBJ2-2; 8 bases match TRBD2. Germline CDR1 and CDR2: SGHTA and FQGTGA. This CDR3 comprises 13 residues. Germline trimming cut 4 bases from V and 10 bases from J; bases unmatched to any gene: 5. The CDR3 coding sequence is TGTGCCAGCAGCTCCAGCGGGAGTGTGGAGCTGTTTTTT. As protein: CASSSSGSVELFF.

This chain uses TRBV5-6 with TRBJ2-3; tentatively, D is TRBD2 (5 bases). CDR1 and CDR2 (germline): SGHDT, YYEEEE. This CDR3 has 16 amino acids. Trimming took off 0 bases at V and 7 bases at J, with 18 bases between the two ends. The CDR3 DNA sequence: TGTGCCAGCAGCTTGGGGCCCCCACTAGTAAGTAATACGCAGTATTTT. This translates into CASSLGPPLVSNTQYF.

This clone turned up a few times. The J gene is TRBJ2-7, the V gene TRBV15; a weak D match, TRBD1 (6 bases). Between the trimmed V and J ends, which lost 3 bases and 0 bases, there was a span of 12 bases. This CDR3 region has 15 residues. Germline V gives CDR1 LNHNV, CDR2 YYDKDF (reference sequence). The CDR3 sequence: CATSSGADSSYEQYF. CDR3 nucleotide sequence: TGTGCCACCAGCAGTGGAGCGGACAGCTCCTACGAGCAGTACTTC.

This chain joins TRBV2 and TRBJ1-6; 8 positions match TRBD1. With 9 bases clipped from V and 0 bases from J, the junction kept 10 bases outside the gene matches. CDR1 and CDR2 (germline): SNHLY, FYNNEI. This CDR3 has 17 amino acids. CDR3 DNA: TGTGCCAGAGGACAGGGACCTCTGAGCTCCTATAATTCACCCCTCCACTTT. Translation gives CARGQGPLSSYNSPLHF.

This clone has just a few counts. The chain combines TRBV21-1 with TRBJ2-5; no check of the table's D call, TRBD2, against the DNA was made. TRBV21-1 is annotated as a pseudogene. This CDR3 has 14 residues. The CDR3 here is CASSTIAAQETQYF. The CDR3 DNA is TGTGCCAGCAGCACTATAGCGGCCCAAGAGACCCAGTACTTC.

The chain employs TRBV2 and TRBJ2-5; perhaps TRBD1 as D (6 bases). V gave up 4 bases and J gave up 3 bases, with 15 bases separating them. The CDR3 has 15 residues. The V gene's germline CDR1 is SNHLY and CDR2 FYNNEI. Here the CDR3 reads CASSGGQGIEETQYF. Here the CDR3 DNA reads TGTGCCAGCAGTGGAGGGCAGGGGATAGAAGAGACCCAGTACTTC.

This sequence joins TRBV19 and TRBJ2-3; a possible D gene is TRBD1 (5 bases). Germline-derived CDR1 and CDR2 are LNHDA and SQIVND (reference sequence). V shed 0 bases and J shed 13 bases, with 14 bases lying between them. The CDR3 totals 13 residues. CDR3 residues: CASSIDPAGRKYF. The CDR3 region has the DNA TGTGCCAGTAGTATAGACCCCGCAGGGCGTAAGTATTTT. Complete variable domain (other parts from reference TRBV19 and TRBJ2-3): DGGITQSPKYLFRKEGQNVTLSCEQNLNHDAMYWYRQDPGQGLRLIYYSQIVNDFQKGDIAEGYSVSREKKESFPLTVTSAQKNPTAFYLCASSIDPAGRKYFGPGTRLTVL.

V gene TRBV7-3 combines with J gene TRBJ1-1; D not resolved. V lost 1 base and J lost 6, with 18 bases in between. The germline CDR1 and CDR2 sequences are SGHTA and FQGTGA. The CDR3 is 16 amino acids. The CDR3 reads CASSLNAGLSGSEAFF. In DNA, the CDR3 is TGTGCCAGCAGCTTAAATGCGGGTCTTTCGGGTTCTGAAGCTTTCTTT.